The next 12 T cell receptor beta chains were all read from a single sample in a study of blood T cell repertoires in COVID-19. TCRdb's table, derived via immunoSEQ multiplex PCR, lists solely in-frame clones and lacks some. The top ten clones hold 25% to 30% of a sample with under 55,000 clones, 86% of them seen once. Sequencing was carried out using peripheral blood. Every receptor here comes from a human donor in a cohort sampled during active COVID-19.

Worth noting for this clone: This CDR3 is also generated by other DNA sequences in the sample. The chain recombines TRBV9 with TRBJ2-3; 14 bases match TRBD2. This CDR3 spans 16 amino acids. CDR1 is SGDLS and CDR2 is YYNGEE in the germline V gene. The V and J ends lost 4 bases and 6 bases, in that order; junction bases with no gene match: 7. CDR3 in DNA: TGTGCCAGCAGCCCCCGGACTAGCGGGGGGACTGATACGCAGTATTTT. It specifies CASSPRTSGGTDTQYF.

This clone showed up just once. This chain connects TRBV27 to TRBJ2-2, with 7 bases identical to TRBD1. The CDR3 covers 15 residues. CDR1 MNHEY and CDR2 SMNVEV come from the germline V gene (reference sequence). Unmatched junction bases numbered 8, after V lost 4 bases and J lost 6 bases. The CDR3 DNA reads as TGTGCCAGCAGTTGGGGGCAGGGGGTCGCCGGGGAGCTGTTTTTT. Protein: CASSWGQGVAGELFF.

This clone was counted once. This chain joins TRBV5-1 and TRBJ2-1, with D possibly TRBD2 on 5 matching bases. This CDR3 has 13 residues. V lost 6 bases and J 8 bases, leaving 15 bases between the germline ends. Germline V gene data show CDR1 as SGHRS and CDR2 as YFSETQ. The chain's CDR3 is CASTSGVKDEQFF. For the CDR3, the DNA is TGCGCCAGCACGTCCGGGGTGAAGGATGAGCAGTTCTTC.

The chain employs TRBV7-2 and TRBJ2-7; D is perhaps TRBD1 (5 bases). Germline V gives CDR1 SGHTA, CDR2 FQGNSA. This CDR3 is 13 amino acids long. The V end was cut by 3 bases, the J end by 7 bases, with 13 bases between. CDR3 amino acids: CASSFDRGREQYF. CDR3 sequence (DNA): TGTGCCAGCAGCTTCGACAGAGGTCGGGAGCAGTACTTC.

This chain connects TRBV29-1 to TRBJ1-2; 8 bases agree with TRBD1. With V trimmed by 7 bases and J by 8 bases, 9 bases remained unmatched. CDR1 SQVTM and CDR2 ANQGSEA come from the germline V gene. The CDR3 has 12 residues. In DNA form, the CDR3 reads TGCAGCGCTGGGGGACAGGACGGCGGCTACACCTTC. Its protein product is CSAGGQDGGYTF.

This sequence joins TRBV2 and TRBJ1-1; D uncertain. In germline, CDR1 is SNHLY, CDR2 FYNNEI. V shed 0 bases and J shed 4 bases, with 9 bases lying between them. This CDR3 has 14 residues. CDR3 DNA: TGTGCCAGCAGTGAAGCCGCGAGGGTCACTGAAGCTTTCTTT. Protein sequence: CASSEAARVTEAFF. Together with reference TRBV2 and TRBJ1-1, the CDR3 gives the full variable domain: EPEVTQTPSHQVTQMGQEVILRCVPISNHLYFYWYRQILGQKVEFLVSFYNNEISEKSEIFDDQFSVERPDGSNFTLKIRSTKLEDSAMYFCASSEAARVTEAFFGQGTRLTVV.

This clone was found once. The CDR3 loop is CASSQGEDRTIYEQYF. The CDR3, as DNA: TGTGCCAGCAGCCAAGGGGAGGACAGGACGATCTACGAGCAGTACTTC. The chain recombines TRBV3-1 (or the pseudogene TRBV3-2) with TRBJ2-7; TRBD1 might be the D (7 bases). This CDR3 is built from 16 residues. V lost 1 base and J lost 3, with 16 bases in between. CDR1 and CDR2 from the germline V gene are LGHDT and YNNKEL (reference sequence).

The V gene is TRBV19, the J gene TRBJ1-1, with a weak D call TRBD1 (5 bases). The length of the CDR3 is 14 residues. The germline V gene encodes CDR1 LNHDA and CDR2 SQIVND (reference sequence). V shed 7 bases and J shed 5 bases, with 17 bases lying between them. CDR3 DNA: TGTGCCAGTATCCTCGACAGCAGAGGAACTGAAGCTTTCTTT. Translating gives CASILDSRGTEAFF.

CDR3 amino acids: CASTMGGYGYTF. CDR3 sequence (DNA): TGTGCCAGTACCATGGGGGGCTATGGCTACACCTTC. This chain connects TRBV19 to TRBJ1-2; possibly TRBD1 for D (5 bases). Trimming cost V 7 bases and J 4 bases, with 10 bases left between them. Germline CDR1 LNHDA, CDR2 SQIVND (reference sequence). The CDR3 is made up of 12 amino acids.

This chain connects TRBV2 to TRBJ2-1; 7 bases match TRBD1. The germline V gene has CDR1 SNHLY and CDR2 FYNNEI. V lost 5 bases to trimming and J lost 5 bases; unmatched junction nucleotides: 3. This CDR3 is 13 amino acids long. CDR3 residues: CASSRDRDNEQFF. The CDR3 region has the DNA TGTGCCAGCAGTCGGGACAGAGACAATGAGCAGTTCTTC.

This clone showed up just a few times. The V gene is TRBV6-2 or TRBV6-3, the J gene TRBJ1-1; unclear D gene. The CDR3 loop spans 12 amino acids. V dropped 5 bases and J dropped 2 bases, with 6 bases sitting between them. CDR1 and CDR2 (germline): MNHEY, SVGEGT. In DNA, the CDR3 is TGTGCCAGCAGTGGCGGAAACACTGAAGCTTTCTTT. It yields the protein CASSGGNTEAFF.

The chain employs TRBV6-5 and TRBJ2-7; maybe TRBD1 (6 bases). Germline CDR1 reads MNHEY; CDR2 reads SVGAGI. CDR3 length: 12 residues. V lost 9 bases and J 3 bases, leaving 12 bases between the germline ends. CDR3 residues: CASQTGFYEQYF. For the CDR3, the DNA is TGTGCCAGTCAGACAGGTTTCTACGAGCAGTACTTC.